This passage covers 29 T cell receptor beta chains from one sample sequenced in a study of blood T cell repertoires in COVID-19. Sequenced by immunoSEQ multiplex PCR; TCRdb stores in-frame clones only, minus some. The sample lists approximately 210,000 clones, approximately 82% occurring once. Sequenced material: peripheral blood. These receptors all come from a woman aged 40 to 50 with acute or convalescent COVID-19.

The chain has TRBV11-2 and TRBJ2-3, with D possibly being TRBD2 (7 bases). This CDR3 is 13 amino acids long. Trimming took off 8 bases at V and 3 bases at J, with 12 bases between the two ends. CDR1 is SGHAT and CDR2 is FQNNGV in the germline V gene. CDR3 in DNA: TGTGCCAGCGAGGGGGGGGTGACAGATACGCAGTATTTT. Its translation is CASEGGVTDTQYF.

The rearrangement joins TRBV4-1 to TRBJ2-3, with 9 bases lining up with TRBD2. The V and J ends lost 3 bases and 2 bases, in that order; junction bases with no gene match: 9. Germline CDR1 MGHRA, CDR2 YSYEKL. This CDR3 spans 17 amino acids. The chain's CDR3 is CASSQPTAGGLTDTQYF. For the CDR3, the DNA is TGCGCCAGCAGCCAGCCTACAGCGGGGGGCCTCACAGATACGCAGTATTTT.

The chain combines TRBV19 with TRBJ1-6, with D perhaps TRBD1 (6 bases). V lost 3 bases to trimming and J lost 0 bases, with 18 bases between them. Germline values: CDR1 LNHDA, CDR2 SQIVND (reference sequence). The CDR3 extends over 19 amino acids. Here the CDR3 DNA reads TGTGCCAGTAGTATTAAGGGACACCAAAGAAGCTCCTATAATTCACCCCTCCACTTT. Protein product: CASSIKGHQRSSYNSPLHF.

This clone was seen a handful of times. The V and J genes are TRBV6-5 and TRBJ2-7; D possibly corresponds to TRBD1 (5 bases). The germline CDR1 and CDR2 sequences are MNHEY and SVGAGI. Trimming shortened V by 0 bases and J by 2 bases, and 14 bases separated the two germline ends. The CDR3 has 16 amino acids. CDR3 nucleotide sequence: TGTGCCAGCAGTTACTCTCGAACAGGACATACCTACGAGCAGTACTTC. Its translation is CASSYSRTGHTYEQYF.

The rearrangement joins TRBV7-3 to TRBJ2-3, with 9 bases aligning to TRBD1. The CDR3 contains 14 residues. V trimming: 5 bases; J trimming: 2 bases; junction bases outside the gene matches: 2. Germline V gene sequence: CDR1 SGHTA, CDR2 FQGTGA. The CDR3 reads CASSQQGATDTQYF. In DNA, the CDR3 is TGTGCCAGCAGCCAACAGGGGGCCACAGATACGCAGTATTTT.

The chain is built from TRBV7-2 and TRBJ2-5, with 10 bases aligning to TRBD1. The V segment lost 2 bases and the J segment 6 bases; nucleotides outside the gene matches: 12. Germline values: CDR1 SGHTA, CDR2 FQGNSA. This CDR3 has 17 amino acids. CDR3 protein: CASSLPQGQGRSQTQYF. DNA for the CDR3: TGTGCCAGCAGCTTACCCCAGGGACAGGGGAGGTCCCAGACCCAGTACTTC.

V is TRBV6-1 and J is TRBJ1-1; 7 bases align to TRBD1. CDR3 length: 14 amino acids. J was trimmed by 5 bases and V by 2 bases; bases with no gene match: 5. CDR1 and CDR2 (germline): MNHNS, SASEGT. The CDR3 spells CASSERQGRTEAFF. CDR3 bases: TGTGCCAGCAGTGAAAGACAGGGACGAACTGAAGCTTTCTTT.

The CDR3 DNA reads as TGTGCCAGCAGCTCATCGGGCCAGGGCGGCGAGCAGTACTTC. Residues: CASSSSGQGGEQYF. The genes are TRBV7-9 and TRBJ2-7; a possible D gene is TRBD1 (5 bases). The germline gives CDR1 SEHNR, CDR2 FQNEAQ (reference sequence). The CDR3 runs 14 residues. V was pared by 4 bases and J by 6 bases, with 16 bases between.

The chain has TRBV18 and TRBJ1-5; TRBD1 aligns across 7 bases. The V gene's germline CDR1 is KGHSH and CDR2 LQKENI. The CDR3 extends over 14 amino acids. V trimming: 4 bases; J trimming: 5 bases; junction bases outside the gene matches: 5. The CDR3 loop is CASSRAGTDQPQHF. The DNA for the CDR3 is TGTGCCAGCTCACGAGCCGGGACAGATCAGCCCCAGCATTTT.

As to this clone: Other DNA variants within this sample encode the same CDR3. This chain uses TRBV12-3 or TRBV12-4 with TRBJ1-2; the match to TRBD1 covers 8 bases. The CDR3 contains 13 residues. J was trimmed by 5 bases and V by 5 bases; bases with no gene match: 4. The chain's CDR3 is CASSITGGYGYTF. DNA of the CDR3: TGTGCCAGCAGTATCACAGGGGGTTATGGCTACACCTTC.

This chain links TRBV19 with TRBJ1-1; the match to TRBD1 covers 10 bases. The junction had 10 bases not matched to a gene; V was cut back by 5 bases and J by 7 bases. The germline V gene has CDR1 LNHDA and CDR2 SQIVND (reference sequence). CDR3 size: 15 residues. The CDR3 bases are TGTGCCAGTAGTCGCCCCAGACAGGGGGCCTTTGAAGCTTTCTTT. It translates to CASSRPRQGAFEAFF. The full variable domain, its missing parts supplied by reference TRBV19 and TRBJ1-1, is DGGITQSPKYLFRKEGQNVTLSCEQNLNHDAMYWYRQDPGQGLRLIYYSQIVNDFQKGDIAEGYSVSREKKESFPLTVTSAQKNPTAFYLCASSRPRQGAFEAFFGQGTRLTVV.

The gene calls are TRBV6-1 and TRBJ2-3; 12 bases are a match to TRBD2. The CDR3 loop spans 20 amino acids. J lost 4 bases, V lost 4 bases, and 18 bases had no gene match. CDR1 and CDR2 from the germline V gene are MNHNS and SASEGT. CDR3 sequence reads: CASSARREGLAGGQADTQYF. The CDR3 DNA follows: TGTGCCAGCAGTGCTCGACGTGAGGGGCTAGCGGGGGGGCAGGCAGATACGCAGTATTTT.

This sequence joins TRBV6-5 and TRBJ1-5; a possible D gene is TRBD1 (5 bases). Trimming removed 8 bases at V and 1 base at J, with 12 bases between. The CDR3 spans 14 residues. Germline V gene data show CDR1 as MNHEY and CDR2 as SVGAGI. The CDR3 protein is CASGAAISNQPQHF. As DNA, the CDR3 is TGTGCCAGCGGGGCAGCAATAAGCAATCAGCCCCAGCATTTT.

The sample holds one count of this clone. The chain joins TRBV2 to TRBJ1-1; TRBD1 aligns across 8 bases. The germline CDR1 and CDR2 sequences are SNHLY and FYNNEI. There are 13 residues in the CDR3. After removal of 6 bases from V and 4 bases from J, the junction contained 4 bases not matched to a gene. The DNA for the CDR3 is TGTGCCAGCAGCAAAACAGGGGGCACTGAAGCTTTCTTT. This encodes CASSKTGGTEAFF.

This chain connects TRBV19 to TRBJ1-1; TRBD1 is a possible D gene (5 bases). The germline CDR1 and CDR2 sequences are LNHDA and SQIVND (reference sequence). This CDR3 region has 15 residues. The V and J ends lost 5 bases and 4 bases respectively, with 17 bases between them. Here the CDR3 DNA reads TGTGCCAGTAGTTCAATCCTCCAGGGAGGCACTGAAGCTTTCTTT. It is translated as CASSSILQGGTEAFF.

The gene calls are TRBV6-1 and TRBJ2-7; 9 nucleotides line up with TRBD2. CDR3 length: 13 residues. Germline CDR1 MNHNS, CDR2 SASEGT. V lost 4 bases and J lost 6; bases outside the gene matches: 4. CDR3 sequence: CASSVASGTEQYF. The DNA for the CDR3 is TGTGCCAGCAGTGTAGCTAGCGGGACCGAGCAGTACTTC.

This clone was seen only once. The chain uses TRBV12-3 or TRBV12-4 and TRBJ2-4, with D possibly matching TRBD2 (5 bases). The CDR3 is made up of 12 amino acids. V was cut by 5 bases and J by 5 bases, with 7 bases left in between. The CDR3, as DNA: TGTGCCAGCAGTGACGGGGAAAACATTCAGTACTTC. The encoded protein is CASSDGENIQYF.

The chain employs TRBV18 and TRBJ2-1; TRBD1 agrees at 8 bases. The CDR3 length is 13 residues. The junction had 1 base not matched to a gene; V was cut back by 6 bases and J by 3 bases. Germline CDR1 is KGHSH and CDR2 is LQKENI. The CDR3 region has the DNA TGTGCCAGCTCTACAGGGGGCTACAATGAGCAGTTCTTC. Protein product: CASSTGGYNEQFF.

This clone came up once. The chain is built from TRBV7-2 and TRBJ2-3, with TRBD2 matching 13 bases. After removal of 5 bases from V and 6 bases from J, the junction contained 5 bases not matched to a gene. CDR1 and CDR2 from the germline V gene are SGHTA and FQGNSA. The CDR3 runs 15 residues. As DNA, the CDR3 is TGTGCCAGCAGCCTGGGGACTAGCGGGGTGGATACGCAGTATTTT. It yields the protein CASSLGTSGVDTQYF. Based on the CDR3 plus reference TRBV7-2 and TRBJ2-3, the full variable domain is GAGVSQSPSNKVTEKGKDVELRCDPISGHTALYWYRQSLGQGLEFLIYFQGNSAPDKSGLPSDRFSAERTGGSVSTLTIQRTQQEDSAVYLCASSLGTSGVDTQYFGPGTRLTVL.

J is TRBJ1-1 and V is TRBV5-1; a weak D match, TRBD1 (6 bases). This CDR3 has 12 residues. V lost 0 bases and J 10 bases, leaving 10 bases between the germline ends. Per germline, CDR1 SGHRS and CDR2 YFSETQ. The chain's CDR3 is CASSLAGVRAFF. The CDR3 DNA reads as TGCGCCAGCAGCTTGGCAGGGGTACGAGCTTTCTTT.

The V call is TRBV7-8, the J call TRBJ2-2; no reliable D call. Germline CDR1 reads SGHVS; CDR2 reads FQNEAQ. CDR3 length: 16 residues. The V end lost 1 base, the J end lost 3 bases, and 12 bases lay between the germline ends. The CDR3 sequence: CASSLGVRQYTGELFF. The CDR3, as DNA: TGTGCCAGCAGCTTAGGGGTGAGGCAGTACACCGGGGAGCTGTTTTTT.

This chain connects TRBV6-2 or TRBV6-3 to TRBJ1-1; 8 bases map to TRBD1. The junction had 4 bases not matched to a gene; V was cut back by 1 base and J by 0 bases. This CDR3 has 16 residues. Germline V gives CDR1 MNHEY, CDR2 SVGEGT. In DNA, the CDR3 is TGTGCCAGCAGTTACTATACAGGGGGATTGAACACTGAAGCTTTCTTT. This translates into CASSYYTGGLNTEAFF.

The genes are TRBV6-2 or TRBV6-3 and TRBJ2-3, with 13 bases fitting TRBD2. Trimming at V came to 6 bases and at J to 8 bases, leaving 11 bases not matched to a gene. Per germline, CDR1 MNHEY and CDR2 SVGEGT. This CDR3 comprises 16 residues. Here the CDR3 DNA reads TGTGCCAGCAGCCCCTCCGGACTAGCGGGAGTCCGTACGCAGTATTTT. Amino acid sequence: CASSPSGLAGVRTQYF.

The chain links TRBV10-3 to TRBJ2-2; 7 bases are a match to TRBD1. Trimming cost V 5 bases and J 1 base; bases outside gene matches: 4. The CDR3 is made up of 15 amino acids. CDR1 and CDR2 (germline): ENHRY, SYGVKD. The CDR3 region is CAISLGQVNTGELFF. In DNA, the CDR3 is TGTGCCATCAGTTTAGGACAGGTGAACACCGGGGAGCTGTTTTTT.

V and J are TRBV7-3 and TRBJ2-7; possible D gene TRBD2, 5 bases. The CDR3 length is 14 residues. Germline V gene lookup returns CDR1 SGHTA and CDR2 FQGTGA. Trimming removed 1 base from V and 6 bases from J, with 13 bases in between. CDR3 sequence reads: CASSLSLSGGEQYF. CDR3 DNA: TGTGCCAGCAGCTTAAGCCTCTCAGGAGGCGAGCAGTACTTC.

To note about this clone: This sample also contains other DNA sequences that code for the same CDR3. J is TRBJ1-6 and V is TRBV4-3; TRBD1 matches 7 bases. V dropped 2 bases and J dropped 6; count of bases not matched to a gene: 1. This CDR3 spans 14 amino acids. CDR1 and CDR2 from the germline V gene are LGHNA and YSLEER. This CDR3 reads CASSQQGGNSPLHF. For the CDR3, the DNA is TGCGCCAGCAGCCAACAGGGGGGTAATTCACCCCTCCACTTT.

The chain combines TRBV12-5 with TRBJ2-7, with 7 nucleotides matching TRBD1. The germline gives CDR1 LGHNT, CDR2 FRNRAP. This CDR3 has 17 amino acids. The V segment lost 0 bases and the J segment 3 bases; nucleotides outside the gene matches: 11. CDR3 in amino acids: CASGLVLLGQTFYEQYF. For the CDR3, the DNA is TGTGCTAGTGGTTTGGTACTACTGGGACAGACATTCTACGAGCAGTACTTC.

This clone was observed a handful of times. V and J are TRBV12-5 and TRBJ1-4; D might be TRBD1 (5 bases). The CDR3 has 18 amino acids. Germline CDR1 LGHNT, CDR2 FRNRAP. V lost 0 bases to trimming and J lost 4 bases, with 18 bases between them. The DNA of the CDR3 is TGTGCTAGTGGTTTGGTTTTGACAGTAAGAAAGGGTAATGAAAAACTGTTTTTT. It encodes CASGLVLTVRKGNEKLFF.

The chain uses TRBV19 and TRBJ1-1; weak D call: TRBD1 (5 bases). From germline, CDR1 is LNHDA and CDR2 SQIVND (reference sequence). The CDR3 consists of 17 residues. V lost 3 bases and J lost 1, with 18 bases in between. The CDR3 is CASSIGHRPPENTEAFF. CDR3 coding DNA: TGTGCCAGTAGTATCGGTCACAGGCCACCAGAGAACACTGAAGCTTTCTTT.